This TCR beta chain stems from a study of a mutant IDH1 vaccine in newly diagnosed glioma. Study background: Patients received vaccination from 4-6 weeks after radiotherapy alone, or with temozolomide cycles. Treated patients had a mean age of around 40 years and a 62.5% male, roughly 40% female split. Therapy received beforehand was radiotherapy, temozolomide, or both, with most patients given both.

In its sample, this clone was seen once. What it binds is not known. Time point of the sample: week 47, end of study. The content of each vaccine dose was 300 ug of mutant IDH1 20-mer peptide, and topical imiquimod accompanied it. The data were produced by immunoSEQ multiplex PCR, yet TCRdb's version contains in-frame clones alone and is incomplete. The sample has 30,000 to 40,000 clones, approximately 90% seen once. This CDR3 spans 13 amino acids. From germline, CDR1 is SGDLS and CDR2 YYNGEE. Trimming removed 0 bases from V and 3 bases from J, with 3 bases in between. General observations from the study: No link was apparently found between pseudoprogression and changes in top peripheral T cell clonotypes.

The TCR comes from a man in his forties with glioma. This chain links TRBV9 with TRBJ2-2; D remains ambiguous. The source was PBMCs, collected from a glioma patient whose treatment included an IDH1 peptide vaccine. Written as DNA, the CDR3 is TGTGCCAGCAGCGTAGAGGACACCGGGGAGCTGTTTTTT. Translating gives CASSVEDTGELFF.